One and the same sample provided the 31 T cell receptor beta chains below, sequenced in a study of T-cell reconstitution after alpha-beta-depleted transplantation in children. A library of TCRbeta sequences, prepared with unique molecular identifiers, was generated. TCRdb reprocessed the PCR reads via MiXCR and lists one record per CDR3 protein. Here the sample spans around 600,000 distinct CDR3 sequences, roughly a tenth being singletons. Here the sequenced sample was PBMCs from the stem cell graft donor, taken from the stem cell graft. All receptors come from a human donor who donated a stem cell graft to a child with acute myeloid leukemia.

A note on this clonotype: This CDR3 is missing its conserved last phenylalanine or tryptophan, likely due to a read error. This rearrangement joins TRBV7-2 to TRBJ1-6; TRBD1 matches at 8 bases. V shed 3 bases and J 11 bases; nucleotides not matched to a gene: 6. CDR3 length equals 14 residues. The germline CDR1 and CDR2 sequences are SGHTA and FQGNSA. The DNA of the CDR3 is TGTGCCAGCAGCTTGGACAGGGCCGGTCCACCCCTCCACTAT. Residues: CASSLDRAGPPLHY.

This clonotype was seen only a few times. The rearrangement uses TRBV30 and TRBJ1-2; D is uncertain. Germline assignment: CDR1 GTSNPN and CDR2 SVGIG (reference sequence). The CDR3 runs 13 residues. V lost 4 bases to trimming and J lost 0 bases, with 9 bases between them. CDR3 DNA sequence: TGTGCCTGGACGGAAGAGCCTAACTATGGCTACACCTTC. This encodes CAWTEEPNYGYTF.

This clonotype was detected a few times. V gene TRBV7-3 combines with J gene TRBJ1-1; D is unclear. The V gene lost 4 bases and the J gene lost 5 bases, with 17 bases spanning the gap. This CDR3 comprises 15 residues. Germline CDR1 reads SGHTA; CDR2 reads FQGTGA. This CDR3 reads CASSSTDGRGTEAFF. CDR3 nucleotide sequence: TGTGCCAGCAGCTCTACAGACGGACGGGGAACTGAAGCTTTCTTT.

This clonotype was counted ten times or more. The V call is TRBV7-2, the J call TRBJ2-1; TRBD2 matches at 8 bases. The CDR3 consists of 17 residues. Germline CDR1 SGHTA, CDR2 FQGNSA. The J segment lost 4 bases and the V segment lost 5 bases, leaving 13 bases of the junction unmatched. The CDR3 DNA follows: TGTGCCAGCAGCCAGGTATCTAGCGGGTCGCTATACAATGAGCAGTTCTTC. It translates to CASSQVSSGSLYNEQFF. Full variable domain (missing parts from reference TRBV7-2 and TRBJ2-1): GAGVSQSPSNKVTEKGKDVELRCDPISGHTALYWYRQSLGQGLEFLIYFQGNSAPDKSGLPSDRFSAERTGGSVSTLTIQRTQQEDSAVYLCASSQVSSGSLYNEQFFGPGTRLTVL.

The V gene is TRBV5-1, the J gene TRBJ2-5; D remains ambiguous. This CDR3 has 13 residues. V shed 1 base and J shed 4 bases, with 8 bases lying between them. Per the germline V gene, CDR1 is SGHRS and CDR2 is YFSETQ. The CDR3 reads CASSLKAIETQYF. The CDR3 nucleotides read TGCGCCAGCAGCTTGAAGGCTATAGAGACCCAGTACTTC.

This clonotype has only a few counts. The chain links TRBV28 to TRBJ2-7, with 8 bases matching TRBD1. CDR1 MDHEN and CDR2 SYDVKM come from the germline V gene. V lost 3 bases and J lost 5; bases outside the gene matches: 9. The CDR3 spans 15 residues. The DNA for the CDR3 is TGTGCCAGCAGTTTCGTACACAGGGGGAAACACGAGCAGTACTTC. Translated, it gives CASSFVHRGKHEQYF.

The chain employs TRBV25-1 and TRBJ2-5; no clear D gene. The CDR3 spans 12 residues. V was pared by 4 bases and J by 5 bases, with 8 bases between. Germline CDR1 and CDR2: MGHDK and SYGVNS. The CDR3, as DNA: TGTGCCAGCAGTGCCCCAGACGAGACCCAGTACTTC. It yields the protein CASSAPDETQYF.

CDR3 protein: CSARDPRKNTEAFF. The CDR3 nucleotides are TGCAGTGCTAGAGATCCACGGAAGAACACTGAAGCTTTCTTT. This chain links TRBV20-1 with TRBJ1-1; D is ambiguous. With 0 bases removed from V and 1 base from J, the gap between germline ends came to 9 bases. Germline loops: CDR1 DFQATT, CDR2 SNEGSKA (reference sequence). This CDR3 contains 14 residues.

This clonotype was seen only a few times. The chain has TRBV12-3 or TRBV12-4 and TRBJ1-2, with D uncertain. The CDR3 consists of 12 residues. With 2 bases removed from V and 7 bases from J, the gap between germline ends came to 8 bases. The CDR3 sequence is CASSLIGSGYTF. The CDR3 nucleotides read TGTGCCAGCAGTTTAATCGGAAGTGGCTACACCTTC.

Turning to this clonotype: Relative to the germline gene, one junction end is altered; a read error may explain this. The V and J genes are TRBV3-1 and TRBJ1-5, with D possibly being TRBD1 (5 bases). The CDR3 consists of 13 residues. The germline CDR1 and CDR2 sequences are LGHDT and YNNKEL (reference sequence). CDR3 sequence reads: CASSLGPNEPQHF. DNA for the CDR3: TGTGCCAGCAGCCTGGGGCCCAATGAGCCCCAGCATTTT.

The rearrangement uses TRBV11-2 and TRBJ2-1; the match to TRBD2 covers 15 bases. Trimming took 5 bases from V and 0 from J; bases not matched to a gene: 8. The CDR3 is made up of 19 amino acids. The germline V gene has CDR1 SGHAT and CDR2 FQNNGV. The CDR3 here is CASSPGLAGGTSSYNEQFF. CDR3 nucleotide sequence: TGTGCCAGCAGCCCCGGACTAGCGGGAGGGACAAGCTCCTACAATGAGCAGTTCTTC.

This clonotype was observed a few times. The V and J genes are TRBV20-1 and TRBJ2-4, with TRBD2 as a possible D gene (6 bases). CDR3 length: 12 residues. The ends were cut back, 6 bases at V and 6 bases at J, with 12 bases in the middle. Germline CDR1 and CDR2: DFQATT and SNEGSKA (reference sequence). CDR3 in DNA: TGCAGTGCGGCGGGGCCAATAAACATTCAGTACTTC. Its protein is CSAAGPINIQYF.

This clonotype was counted at least ten times. The rearrangement uses TRBV27 and TRBJ1-4, with D maybe TRBD1 (5 bases). The CDR3 sequence is 16 residues long. The germline V gene encodes CDR1 MNHEY and CDR2 SMNVEV (reference sequence). Trimming removed 0 bases from V and 7 bases from J, with 15 bases in between. In DNA, the CDR3 is TGTGCCAGCAGTTTATCAAGGGGCCTCATGGGTGAAAAACTGTTTTTT. Translated, it gives CASSLSRGLMGEKLFF.

J is TRBJ1-2 and V is TRBV9; 7 nucleotides line up with TRBD1. Trimming at V came to 4 bases and at J to 11 bases, leaving 14 bases not matched to a gene. The CDR3 runs 14 residues. Germline V gene data show CDR1 as SGDLS and CDR2 as YYNGEE. The DNA of the CDR3 is TGTGCCAGCAGCACTAGCACCGACAGGGACCTTTACACCTTC. Translation: CASSTSTDRDLYTF.

This clonotype has a handful of counts. The rearrangement uses TRBV4-1 and TRBJ2-3; 14 bases match TRBD2. V lost 0 bases and J lost 9; bases outside the gene matches: 5. The germline V gene encodes CDR1 MGHRA and CDR2 YSYEKL. CDR3 length: 16 amino acids. Here the CDR3 DNA reads TGCGCCAGCAGCCAAGATGGACTAGCGGGAGGTAGAACGCAGTATTTT. This gives the protein CASSQDGLAGGRTQYF.

The rearrangement uses TRBV5-6 and TRBJ2-1; 10 nucleotides match TRBD2. The CDR3 is made up of 15 amino acids. Germline lookup yields CDR1 SGHDT and CDR2 YYEEEE. Losses at the gene ends were 0 bases for V and 5 bases for J; bases not matched to a gene: 2. The CDR3 here is CASSLGGLAHNEQFF. For the CDR3, the DNA is TGTGCCAGCAGCTTGGGGGGACTAGCGCACAATGAGCAGTTCTTC.

The V call is TRBV15, the J call TRBJ2-5, with no clear D. Trimming took 5 bases from V and 4 from J, leaving 11 bases between them. Per germline, CDR1 LNHNV and CDR2 YYDKDF (reference sequence). CDR3 length: 13 residues. The CDR3 DNA reads as TGTGCCACCAGCTGGCTGGGTGGAGAGACCCAGTACTTC. Its protein is CATSWLGGETQYF.

The chain has TRBV12-3 or TRBV12-4 and TRBJ2-1; 8 bases align to TRBD2. This CDR3 has 15 amino acids. The junction had 14 bases not matched to a gene; V was cut back by 6 bases and J by 10 bases. The chain's CDR3 is CASRKTEAGAREQFF. DNA for the CDR3: TGTGCCAGCAGGAAGACAGAAGCGGGAGCCCGGGAGCAGTTCTTC.

This chain links TRBV12-3 or TRBV12-4 with TRBJ1-5; the D gene is possibly TRBD1 (5 bases). V was pared by 5 bases and J by 7 bases, with 18 bases between. The CDR3 extends over 15 amino acids. CDR3 region: CASSRFDSPRQPQHF. CDR3 nucleotide sequence: TGTGCCAGCAGTCGATTCGACAGTCCAAGACAGCCCCAGCATTTT.

This clonotype was picked up a small number of times. The chain combines TRBV7-9 with TRBJ1-2; weak D call: TRBD1 (6 bases). The V end was cut by 2 bases, the J end by 1 base, with 14 bases between. Germline loops: CDR1 SEHNR, CDR2 FQNEAQ (reference sequence). There are 16 residues in the CDR3. The CDR3 reads CASSLTGGVDNYGYTF. For the CDR3, the DNA is TGTGCCAGCAGCTTAACTGGGGGCGTGGATAACTATGGCTACACCTTC.

This clonotype was counted many times. The chain carries TRBV20-1 and TRBJ2-7; 8 bases match TRBD1. In germline, CDR1 is DFQATT, CDR2 SNEGSKA (reference sequence). Trimming removed 3 bases from V and 3 bases from J; junction bases left unmatched: 4. The CDR3 sequence is 13 residues long. The CDR3 reads CSARGQVGYEQYF. CDR3 sequence (DNA): TGCAGTGCTAGGGGACAGGTTGGCTACGAGCAGTACTTC.

This clonotype was observed at least ten times. The chain carries TRBV4-2 and TRBJ2-7, with D maybe TRBD1 (5 bases). V lost 0 bases, J lost 0 bases, and 9 bases lay in between. Per germline, CDR1 LGHNA and CDR2 YNFKEQ. The CDR3 is 15 amino acids. The CDR3 sequence: CASSQDRVSSYEQYF. The CDR3 nucleotides are TGTGCCAGCAGCCAAGACAGGGTCAGCTCCTACGAGCAGTACTTC.

This clonotype was detected many times. The chain links TRBV7-9 to TRBJ2-7; the D is unclear. Germline V gives CDR1 SEHNR, CDR2 FQNEAQ (reference sequence). The CDR3 runs 12 residues. Trimming took off 2 bases at V and 4 bases at J, with 6 bases between the two ends. CDR3 DNA sequence: TGTGCCAGCAGCTTAAACCGGTACGAGCAGTACTTC. As protein: CASSLNRYEQYF.

This chain links TRBV10-2 with TRBJ2-1; 8 nucleotides align to TRBD2. The CDR3 consists of 15 residues. The germline gives CDR1 WSHSY, CDR2 SAAADI. The J segment lost 7 bases and the V segment lost 6 bases, leaving 11 bases of the junction unmatched. CDR3 sequence reads: CASSQAGALRNEQFF. The CDR3, as DNA: TGCGCCAGCAGCCAAGCGGGAGCTCTGAGGAATGAGCAGTTCTTC.

This clonotype has a handful of counts. The CDR3 region is CASTERIWNSPLHF. Here the CDR3 DNA reads TGTGCCAGCACCGAAAGGATATGGAATTCACCCCTCCACTTT. This chain uses TRBV28 with TRBJ1-6; no definite D call. The CDR3 has 14 residues. Between the trimmed V and J ends, which lost 7 bases and 7 bases, there was a span of 14 bases. Per the germline V gene, CDR1 is MDHEN and CDR2 is SYDVKM.

J is TRBJ2-5 and V is TRBV4-3, with D perhaps matching TRBD2 (6 bases). Trimming removed 3 bases at V and 5 bases at J, with 16 bases between. There are 15 residues in the CDR3. Germline CDR1 LGHNA, CDR2 YSLEER. In nucleotides, the CDR3 is TGCGCCAGCAGCCAGGGGAGGAAGCCCCGGGAGACCCAGTACTTC. The encoded protein is CASSQGRKPRETQYF.

This clonotype occurred many times. V usage is TRBV4-3 and J usage is TRBJ2-3; unclear D gene. Trimming removed 4 bases at V and 6 bases at J, with 14 bases between. The germline gives CDR1 LGHNA, CDR2 YSLEER. The CDR3 runs to 14 residues. CDR3 sequence (DNA): TGCGCCAGCAGCCCAATGGGTCCTAGGGATACGCAGTATTTT. As protein: CASSPMGPRDTQYF.

The gene calls are TRBV4-2 and TRBJ2-5; D gene unclear. Germline-derived CDR1 and CDR2 are LGHNA and YNFKEQ. The CDR3 has 16 residues. V gave up 0 bases and J gave up 3 bases, with 14 bases separating them. The CDR3 nucleotides read TGTGCCAGCAGCCAAGATCTCGCTTCCCCCAAAGAGACCCAGTACTTC. Amino acid sequence: CASSQDLASPKETQYF.

The sample holds many counts of this clonotype. The V gene is TRBV10-3, the J gene TRBJ1-1, with D maybe TRBD1 (5 bases). CDR1 is ENHRY, CDR2 SYGVKD, per germline. The length of the CDR3 is 16 residues. The V end was cut by 3 bases, the J end by 0 bases, with 14 bases between. The CDR3 sequence is CAISDPAGGMNTEAFF. In DNA form, the CDR3 reads TGTGCCATCAGTGACCCGGCCGGGGGGATGAACACTGAAGCTTTCTTT.

This rearrangement joins TRBV28 to TRBJ2-2, with TRBD2 matching 8 bases. V lost 6 bases to trimming and J lost 7 bases; unmatched junction nucleotides: 10. The CDR3 consists of 15 residues. Germline loops: CDR1 MDHEN, CDR2 SYDVKM. In DNA form, the CDR3 reads TGTGCCAGCAGCACGGGACTAGTGTTCCGCGGGGAGCTGTTTTTT. Its translation: CASSTGLVFRGELFF.

A few counts support this clonotype. The genes are TRBV20-1 and TRBJ1-1; D remains ambiguous. CDR3 length: 9 residues. In germline, CDR1 is DFQATT, CDR2 SNEGSKA (reference sequence). The V gene lost 8 bases and the J gene lost 6 bases, with 7 bases spanning the gap. The CDR3 reads CSLNAEAFF. CDR3 sequence (DNA): TGCAGTTTAAATGCTGAAGCTTTCTTT.